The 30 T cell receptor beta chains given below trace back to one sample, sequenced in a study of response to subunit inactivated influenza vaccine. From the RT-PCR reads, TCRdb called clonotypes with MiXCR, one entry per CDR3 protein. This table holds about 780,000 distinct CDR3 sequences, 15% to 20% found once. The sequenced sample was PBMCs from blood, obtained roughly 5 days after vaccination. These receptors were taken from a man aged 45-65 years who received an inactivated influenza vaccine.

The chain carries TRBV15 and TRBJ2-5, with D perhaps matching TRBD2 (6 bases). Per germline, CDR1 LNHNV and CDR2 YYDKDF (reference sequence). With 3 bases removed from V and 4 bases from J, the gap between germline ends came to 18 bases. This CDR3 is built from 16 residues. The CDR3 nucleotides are TGTGCCACCAGCAGGCGGGGAAGGGGAAGAGGAGAGACCCAGTACTTC. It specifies CATSRRGRGRGETQYF.

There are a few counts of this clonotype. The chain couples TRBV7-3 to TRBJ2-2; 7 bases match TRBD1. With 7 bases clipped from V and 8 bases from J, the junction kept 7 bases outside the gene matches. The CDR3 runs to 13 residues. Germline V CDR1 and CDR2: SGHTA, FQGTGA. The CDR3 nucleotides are TGTGCCAGCACAAGGGGGCCTGGTGGGGAGCTGTTTTTT. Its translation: CASTRGPGGELFF.

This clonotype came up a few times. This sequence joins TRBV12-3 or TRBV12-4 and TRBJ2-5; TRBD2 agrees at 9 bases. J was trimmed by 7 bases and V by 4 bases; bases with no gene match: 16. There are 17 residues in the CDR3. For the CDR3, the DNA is TGTGCCAGCAGTTCAAGCGGCGGGGGGGCCGTTTATGTGACCCAGTACTTC. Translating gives CASSSSGGGAVYVTQYF.

The chain's CDR3 is CASSKRDRVEQYF. The CDR3 DNA follows: TGTGCCAGCAGCAAGCGGGACAGGGTCGAGCAGTACTTC. The chain has TRBV4-2 and TRBJ2-7; the match to TRBD1 covers 9 bases. The germline gives CDR1 LGHNA, CDR2 YNFKEQ. The CDR3 length is 13 residues. V was clipped by 5 bases and J by 6 bases; unmatched bases: 5.

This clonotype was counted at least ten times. The CDR3 DNA sequence: TGTGCCAGCAGCGAGAGGGACGGGATGAGCTCCTACGAGCAGTACTTC. This codes for CASSERDGMSSYEQYF. V usage is TRBV9 and J usage is TRBJ2-7; D might be TRBD1 or TRBD2, each matching 5 bases. Germline assignment: CDR1 SGDLS and CDR2 YYNGEE. The CDR3 length is 16 residues. V lost 3 bases and J lost 0, with 16 bases in between.

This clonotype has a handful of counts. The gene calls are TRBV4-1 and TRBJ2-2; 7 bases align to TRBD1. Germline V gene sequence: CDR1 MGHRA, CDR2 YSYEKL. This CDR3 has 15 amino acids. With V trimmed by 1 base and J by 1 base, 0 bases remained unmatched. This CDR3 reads CASSQAGGNTGELFF. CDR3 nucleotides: TGCGCCAGCAGCCAAGCAGGGGGGAACACCGGGGAGCTGTTTTTT.

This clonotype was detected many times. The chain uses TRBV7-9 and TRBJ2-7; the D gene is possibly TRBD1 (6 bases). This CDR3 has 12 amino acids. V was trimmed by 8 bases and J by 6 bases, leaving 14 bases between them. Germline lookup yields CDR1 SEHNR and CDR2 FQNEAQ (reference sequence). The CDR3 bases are TGTGCCAGCGGGGGCAGGGGAACCGAGCAGTACTTC. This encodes CASGGRGTEQYF.

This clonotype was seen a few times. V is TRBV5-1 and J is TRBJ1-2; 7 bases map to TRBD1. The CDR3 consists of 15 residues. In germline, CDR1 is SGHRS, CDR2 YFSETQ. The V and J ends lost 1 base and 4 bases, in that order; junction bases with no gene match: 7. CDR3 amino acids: CASSLFDRASYGYTF. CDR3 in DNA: TGCGCCAGCAGCTTGTTTGACAGGGCGTCCTATGGCTACACCTTC.

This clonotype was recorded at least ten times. CDR3 DNA: TGTGCCAGCACAGCTTACGATGAGCAGTTCTTC. Translated, it gives CASTAYDEQFF. The J gene is TRBJ2-1, the V gene TRBV7-2; no reliable D call. The CDR3 runs to 11 residues. V lost 7 bases and J lost 8, with 9 bases in between. Germline V lookup: CDR1 SGHTA, CDR2 FQGNSA.

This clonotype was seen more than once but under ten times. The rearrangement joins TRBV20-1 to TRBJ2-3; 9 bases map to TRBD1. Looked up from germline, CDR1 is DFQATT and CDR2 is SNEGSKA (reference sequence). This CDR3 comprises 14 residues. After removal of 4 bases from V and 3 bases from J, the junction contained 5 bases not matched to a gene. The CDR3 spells CSANHRGRTDTQYF. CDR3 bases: TGCAGTGCTAACCACAGGGGGCGTACAGATACGCAGTATTTT.

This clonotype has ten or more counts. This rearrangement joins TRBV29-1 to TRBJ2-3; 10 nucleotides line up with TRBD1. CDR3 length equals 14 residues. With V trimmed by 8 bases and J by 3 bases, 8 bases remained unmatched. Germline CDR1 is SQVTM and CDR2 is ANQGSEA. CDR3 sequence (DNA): TGCAGCACCTCGACAGGGGGCGGGACAGATACGCAGTATTTT. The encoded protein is CSTSTGGGTDTQYF.

The CDR3 loop is CASSLRAAGANVLTF. The CDR3 DNA is TGTGCCAGCAGCCTCAGGGCGGCGGGGGCCAACGTCCTGACTTTC. The V call is TRBV12-3 or TRBV12-4, the J call TRBJ2-6; the D gene is possibly TRBD1 (5 bases). V lost 6 bases to trimming and J lost 4 bases, with 13 bases between them. This CDR3 comprises 15 residues.

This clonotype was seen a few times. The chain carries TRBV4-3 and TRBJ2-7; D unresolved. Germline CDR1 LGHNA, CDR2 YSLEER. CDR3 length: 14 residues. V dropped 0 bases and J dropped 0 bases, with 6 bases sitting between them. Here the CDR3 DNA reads TGCGCCAGCAGCCAAGACTACAGCTCCTACGAGCAGTACTTC. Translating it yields CASSQDYSSYEQYF.

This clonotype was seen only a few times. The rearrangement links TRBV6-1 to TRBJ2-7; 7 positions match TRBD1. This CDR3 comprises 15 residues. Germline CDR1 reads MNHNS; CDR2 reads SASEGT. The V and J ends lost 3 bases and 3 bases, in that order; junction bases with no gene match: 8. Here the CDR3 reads CASSEFGTDRYEQYF. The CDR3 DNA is TGTGCCAGCAGTGAGTTCGGGACAGACCGCTACGAGCAGTACTTC.

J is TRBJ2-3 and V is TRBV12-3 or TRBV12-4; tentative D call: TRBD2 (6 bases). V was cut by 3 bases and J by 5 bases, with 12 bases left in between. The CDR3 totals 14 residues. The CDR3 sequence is CASSFEGREDTQYF. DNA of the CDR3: TGTGCCAGCAGTTTCGAGGGGCGGGAAGATACGCAGTATTTT.

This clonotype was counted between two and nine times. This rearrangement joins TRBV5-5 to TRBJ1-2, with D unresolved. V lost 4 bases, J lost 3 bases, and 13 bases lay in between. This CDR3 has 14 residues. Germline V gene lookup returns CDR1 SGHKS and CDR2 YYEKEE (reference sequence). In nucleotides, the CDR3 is TGTGCCAGCAGCCCCGAGGGCTCCCACTATGGCTACACCTTC. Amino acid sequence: CASSPEGSHYGYTF.

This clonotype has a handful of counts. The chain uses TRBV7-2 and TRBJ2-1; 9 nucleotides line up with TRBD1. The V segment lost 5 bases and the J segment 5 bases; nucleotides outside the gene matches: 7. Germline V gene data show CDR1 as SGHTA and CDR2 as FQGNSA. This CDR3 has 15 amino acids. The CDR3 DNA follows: TGTGCCAGCAGCCGTACCGGGACAGGGCACAATGAGCAGTTCTTC. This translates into CASSRTGTGHNEQFF.

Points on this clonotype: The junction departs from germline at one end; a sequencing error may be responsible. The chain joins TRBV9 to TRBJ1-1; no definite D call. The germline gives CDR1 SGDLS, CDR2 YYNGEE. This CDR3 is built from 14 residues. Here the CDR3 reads CTSSVGVMGEGAFF. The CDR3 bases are TGTACCAGCAGCGTAGGTGTCATGGGCGAGGGAGCTTTCTTT.

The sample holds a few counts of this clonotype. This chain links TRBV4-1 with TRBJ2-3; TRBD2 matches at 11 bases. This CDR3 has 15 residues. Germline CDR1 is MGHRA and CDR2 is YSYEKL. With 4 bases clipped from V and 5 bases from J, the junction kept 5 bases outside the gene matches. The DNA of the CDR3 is TGCGCCAGCAGCCTTAGCGGGGGGGGAAAAGATACGCAGTATTTT. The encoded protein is CASSLSGGGKDTQYF.

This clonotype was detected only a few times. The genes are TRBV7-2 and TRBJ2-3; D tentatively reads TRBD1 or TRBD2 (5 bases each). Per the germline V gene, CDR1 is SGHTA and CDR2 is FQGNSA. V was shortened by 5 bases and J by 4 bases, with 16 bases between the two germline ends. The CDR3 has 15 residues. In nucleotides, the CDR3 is TGTGCCAGCAGCCACACCGGGACCCCGGCAGATACGCAGTATTTT. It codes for CASSHTGTPADTQYF.

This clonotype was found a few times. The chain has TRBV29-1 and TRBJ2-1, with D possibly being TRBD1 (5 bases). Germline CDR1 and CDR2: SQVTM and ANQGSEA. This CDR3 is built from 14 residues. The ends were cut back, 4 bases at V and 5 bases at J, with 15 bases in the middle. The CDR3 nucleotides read TGCAGCGTTGTTCGGTTGGGGCTCCACAATGAGCAGTTCTTC. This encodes CSVVRLGLHNEQFF.

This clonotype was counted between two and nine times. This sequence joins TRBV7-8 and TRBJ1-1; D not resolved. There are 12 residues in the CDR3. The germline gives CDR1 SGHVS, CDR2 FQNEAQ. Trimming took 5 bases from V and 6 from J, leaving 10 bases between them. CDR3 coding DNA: TGTGCCAGCAGCCCCACGGCCGCTGAAGCTTTCTTT. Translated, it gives CASSPTAAEAFF. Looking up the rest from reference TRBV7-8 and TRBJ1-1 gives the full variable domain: GAGVSQSPRYKVAKRGQDVALRCDPISGHVSLFWYQQALGQGPEFLTYFQNEAQLDKSGLPSDRFFAERPEGSVSTLKIQRTQQEDSAVYLCASSPTAAEAFFGQGTRLTVV.

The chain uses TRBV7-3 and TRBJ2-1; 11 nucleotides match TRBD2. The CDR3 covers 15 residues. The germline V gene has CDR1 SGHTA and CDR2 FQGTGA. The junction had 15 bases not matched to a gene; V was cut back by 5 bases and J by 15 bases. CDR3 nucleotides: TGTGCCAGCAGCGCTTCCGGGACTAGCGGAAGTACCCGGTTCTTC. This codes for CASSASGTSGSTRFF.

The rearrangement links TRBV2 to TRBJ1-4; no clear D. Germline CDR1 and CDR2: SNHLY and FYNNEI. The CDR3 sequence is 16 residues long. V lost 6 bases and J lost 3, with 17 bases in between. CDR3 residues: CASSLTRTGANEKLFF. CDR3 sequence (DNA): TGTGCCAGCAGCCTGACGCGGACTGGGGCTAATGAAAAACTGTTTTTT.

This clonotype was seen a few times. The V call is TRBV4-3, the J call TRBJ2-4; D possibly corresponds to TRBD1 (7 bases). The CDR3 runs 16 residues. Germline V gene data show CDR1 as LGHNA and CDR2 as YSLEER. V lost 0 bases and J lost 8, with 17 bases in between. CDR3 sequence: CASSQERAGGLDIQYF. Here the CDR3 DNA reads TGCGCCAGCAGCCAAGAAAGAGCAGGGGGGCTGGACATTCAGTACTTC.

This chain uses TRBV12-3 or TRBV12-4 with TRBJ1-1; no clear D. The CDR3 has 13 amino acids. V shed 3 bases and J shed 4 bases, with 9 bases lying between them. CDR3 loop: CASSFVVGTEAFF. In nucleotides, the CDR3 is TGTGCCAGCAGTTTTGTGGTGGGCACTGAAGCTTTCTTT.

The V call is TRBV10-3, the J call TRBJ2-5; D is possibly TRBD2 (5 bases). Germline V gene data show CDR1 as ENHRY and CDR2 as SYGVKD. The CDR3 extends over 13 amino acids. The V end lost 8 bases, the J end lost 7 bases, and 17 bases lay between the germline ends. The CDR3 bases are TGTGCCATCGGACCGGCGGGTTCAGGGACCCAGTACTTC. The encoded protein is CAIGPAGSGTQYF.

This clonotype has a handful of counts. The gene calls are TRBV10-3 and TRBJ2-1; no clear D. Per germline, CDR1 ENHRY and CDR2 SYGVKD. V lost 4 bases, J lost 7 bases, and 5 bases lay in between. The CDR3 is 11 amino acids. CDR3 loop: CAISVANEQFF. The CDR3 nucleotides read TGTGCCATCAGTGTCGCTAATGAGCAGTTCTTC.

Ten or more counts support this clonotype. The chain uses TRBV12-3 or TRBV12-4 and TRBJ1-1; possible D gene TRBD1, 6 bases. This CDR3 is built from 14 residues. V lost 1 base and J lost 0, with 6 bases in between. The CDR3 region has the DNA TGTGCCAGCAGTTTAGGACAGGTGAACACTGAAGCTTTCTTT. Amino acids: CASSLGQVNTEAFF.

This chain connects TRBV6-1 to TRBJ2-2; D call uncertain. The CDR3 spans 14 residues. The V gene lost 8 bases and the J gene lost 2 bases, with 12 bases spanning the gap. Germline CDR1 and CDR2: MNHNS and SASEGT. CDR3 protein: CASERASNTGELFF. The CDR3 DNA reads TGTGCCAGCGAAAGGGCAAGTAACACCGGGGAGCTGTTTTTT.